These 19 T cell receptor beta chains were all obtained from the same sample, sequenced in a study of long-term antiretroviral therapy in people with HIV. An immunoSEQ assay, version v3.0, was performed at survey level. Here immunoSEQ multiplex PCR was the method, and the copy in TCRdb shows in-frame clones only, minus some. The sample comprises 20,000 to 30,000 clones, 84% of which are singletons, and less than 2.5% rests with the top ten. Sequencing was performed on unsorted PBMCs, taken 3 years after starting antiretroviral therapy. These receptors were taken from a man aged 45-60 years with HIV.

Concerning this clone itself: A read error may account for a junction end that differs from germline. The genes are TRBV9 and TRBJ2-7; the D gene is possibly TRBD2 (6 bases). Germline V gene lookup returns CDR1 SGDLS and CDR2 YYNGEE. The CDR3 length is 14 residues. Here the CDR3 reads CASSVGGLRYEQYF. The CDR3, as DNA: TGTGCCAGCAGCGTAGGGGGACTGAGATACGAGCAGTACTTT.

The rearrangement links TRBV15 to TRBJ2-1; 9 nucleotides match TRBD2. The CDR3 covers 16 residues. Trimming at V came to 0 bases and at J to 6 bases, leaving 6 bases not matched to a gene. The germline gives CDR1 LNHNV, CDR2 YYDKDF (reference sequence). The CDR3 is CATSRDLAGGTNEQFF. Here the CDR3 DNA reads TGTGCCACCAGCAGAGATCTGGCGGGAGGGACCAATGAGCAGTTCTTC.

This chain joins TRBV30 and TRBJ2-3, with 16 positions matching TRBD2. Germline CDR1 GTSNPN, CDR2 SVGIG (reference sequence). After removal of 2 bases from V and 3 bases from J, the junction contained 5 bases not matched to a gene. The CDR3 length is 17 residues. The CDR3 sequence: CAWSTGTSGGVTDTQYF. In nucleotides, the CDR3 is TGTGCCTGGAGTACCGGGACTAGCGGGGGGGTAACAGATACGCAGTATTTT.

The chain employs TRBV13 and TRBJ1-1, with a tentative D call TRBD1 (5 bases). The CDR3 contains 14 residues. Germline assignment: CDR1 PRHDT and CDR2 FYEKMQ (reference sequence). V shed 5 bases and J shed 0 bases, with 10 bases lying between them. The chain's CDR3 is CASSPRDLNTEAFF. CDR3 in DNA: TGTGCCAGCAGCCCCCGGGACCTGAACACTGAAGCTTTCTTT.

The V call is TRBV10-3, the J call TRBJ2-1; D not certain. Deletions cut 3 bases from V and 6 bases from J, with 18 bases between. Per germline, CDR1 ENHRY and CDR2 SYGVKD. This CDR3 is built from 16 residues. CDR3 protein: CAISDSREAPINEQFF. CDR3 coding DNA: TGTGCCATCAGTGATTCACGTGAGGCCCCCATCAATGAGCAGTTCTTC.

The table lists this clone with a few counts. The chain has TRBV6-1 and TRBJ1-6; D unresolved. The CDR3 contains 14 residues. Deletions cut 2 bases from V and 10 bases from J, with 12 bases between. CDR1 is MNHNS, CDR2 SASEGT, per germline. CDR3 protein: CASSEPGWESPLHF. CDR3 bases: TGTGCCAGCAGTGAACCGGGTTGGGAATCACCCCTCCACTTT.

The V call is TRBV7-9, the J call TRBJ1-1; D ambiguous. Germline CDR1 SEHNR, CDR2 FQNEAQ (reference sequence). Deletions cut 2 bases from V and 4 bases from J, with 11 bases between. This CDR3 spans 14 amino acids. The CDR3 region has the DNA TGTGCCAGCAGCTTATCATCGGAGGGCACTGAAGCTTTCTTT. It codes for CASSLSSEGTEAFF.

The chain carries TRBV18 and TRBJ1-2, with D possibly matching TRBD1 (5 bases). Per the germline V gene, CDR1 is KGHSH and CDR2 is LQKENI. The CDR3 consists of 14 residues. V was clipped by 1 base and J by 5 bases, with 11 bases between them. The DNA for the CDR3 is TGTGCCAGCTCACCACAGGACGGGGGTTATGGCTACACCTTC. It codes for CASSPQDGGYGYTF.

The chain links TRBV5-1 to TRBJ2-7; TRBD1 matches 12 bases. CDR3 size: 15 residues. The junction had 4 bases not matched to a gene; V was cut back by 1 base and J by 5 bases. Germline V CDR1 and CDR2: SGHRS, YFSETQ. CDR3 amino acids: CASSLRGQGADEQYF. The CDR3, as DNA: TGCGCCAGCAGCTTGCGGGGACAGGGGGCCGACGAGCAGTACTTC.

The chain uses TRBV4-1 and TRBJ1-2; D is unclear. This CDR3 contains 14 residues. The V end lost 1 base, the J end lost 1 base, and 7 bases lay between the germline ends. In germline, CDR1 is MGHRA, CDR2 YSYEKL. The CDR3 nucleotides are TGCGCCAGCAGCCAAGTACAGAGTAACTATGGCTACACCTTC. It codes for CASSQVQSNYGYTF.

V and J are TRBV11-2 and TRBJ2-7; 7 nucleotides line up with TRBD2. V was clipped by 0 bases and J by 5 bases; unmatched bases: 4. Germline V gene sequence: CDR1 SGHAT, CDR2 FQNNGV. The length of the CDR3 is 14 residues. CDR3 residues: CASSLEGGRNEQYF. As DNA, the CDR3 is TGTGCCAGCAGCTTAGAGGGGGGGAGAAACGAGCAGTACTTC.

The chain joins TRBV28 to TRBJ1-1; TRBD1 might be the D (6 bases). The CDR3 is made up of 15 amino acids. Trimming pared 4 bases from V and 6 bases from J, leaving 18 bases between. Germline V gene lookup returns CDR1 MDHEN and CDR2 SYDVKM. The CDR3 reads CASSSPGGRGPEAFF. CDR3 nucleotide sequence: TGTGCCAGCAGTTCCCCGGGAGGCAGGGGACCTGAAGCTTTCTTT.

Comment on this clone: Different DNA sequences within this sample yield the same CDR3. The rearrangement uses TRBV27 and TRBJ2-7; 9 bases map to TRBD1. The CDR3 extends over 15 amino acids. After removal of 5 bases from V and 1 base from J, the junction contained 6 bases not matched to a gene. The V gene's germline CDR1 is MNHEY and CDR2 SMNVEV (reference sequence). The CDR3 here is CASSSRDRASYEQYF. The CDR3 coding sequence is TGTGCCAGCAGTAGCCGGGACAGGGCATCCTACGAGCAGTACTTC.

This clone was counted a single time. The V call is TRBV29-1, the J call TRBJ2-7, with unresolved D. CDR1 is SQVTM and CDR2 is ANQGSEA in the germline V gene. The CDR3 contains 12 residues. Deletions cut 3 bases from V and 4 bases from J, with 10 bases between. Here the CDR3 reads CSVDAGSYEQYF. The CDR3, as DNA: TGCAGCGTTGATGCAGGAAGTTACGAGCAGTACTTC.

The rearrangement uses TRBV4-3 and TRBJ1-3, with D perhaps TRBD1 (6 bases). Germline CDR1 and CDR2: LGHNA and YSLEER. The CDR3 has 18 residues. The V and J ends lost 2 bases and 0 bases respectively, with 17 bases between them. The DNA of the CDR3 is TGCGCCAGCAGCCAAAAGGGCCCGGGGGCGGGCTCTGGAAACACCATATATTTT. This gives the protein CASSQKGPGAGSGNTIYF.

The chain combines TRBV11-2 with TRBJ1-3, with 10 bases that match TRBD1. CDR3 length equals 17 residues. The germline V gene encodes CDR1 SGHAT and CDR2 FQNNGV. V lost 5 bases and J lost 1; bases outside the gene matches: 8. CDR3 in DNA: TGTGCCAGCAGCCTCCGGGACAGGGGCTCTTCTGGAAACACCATATATTTT. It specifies CASSLRDRGSSGNTIYF.

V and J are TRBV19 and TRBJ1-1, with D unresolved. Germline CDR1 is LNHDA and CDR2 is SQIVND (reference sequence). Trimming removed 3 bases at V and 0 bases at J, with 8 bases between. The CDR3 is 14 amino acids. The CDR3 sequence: CASSIRTLNTEAFF. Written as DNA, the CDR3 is TGTGCCAGTAGTATTCGAACACTGAACACTGAAGCTTTCTTT.

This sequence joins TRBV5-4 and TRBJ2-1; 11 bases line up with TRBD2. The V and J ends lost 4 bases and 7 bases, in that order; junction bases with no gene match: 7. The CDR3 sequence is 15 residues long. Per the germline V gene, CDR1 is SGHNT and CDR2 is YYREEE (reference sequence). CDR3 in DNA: TGTGCCAGCAGCCCAACTAGCGGGAGAGGTAATGAGCAGTTCTTC. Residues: CASSPTSGRGNEQFF.

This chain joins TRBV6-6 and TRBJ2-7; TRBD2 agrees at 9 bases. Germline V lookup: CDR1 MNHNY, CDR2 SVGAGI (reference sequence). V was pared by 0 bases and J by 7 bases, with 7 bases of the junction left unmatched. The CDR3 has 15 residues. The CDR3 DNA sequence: TGTGCCAGCAGTTACTCCGGCGGGGGGGCGGTGGAGCAGTACTTC. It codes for CASSYSGGGAVEQYF.